The 26 T cell receptor beta chains below all came from one sample that was sequenced in a study of T cell responses to AZD1222 COVID-19 vaccine. Measured with immunoSEQ multiplex PCR; TCRdb has only the in-frame clones, and not every one. The table lists around 84,000 clones, around 91% of them singletons. The material sequenced was peripheral blood, taken on day 0 of AZD1222 vaccination. Receptors originate from an adult in good health.

The rearrangement links TRBV4-1 to TRBJ2-1, with D possibly being TRBD1 (5 bases). This CDR3 region has 13 residues. V was trimmed by 4 bases and J by 8 bases, leaving 12 bases between them. Germline lookup yields CDR1 MGHRA and CDR2 YSYEKL. The CDR3 region is CASSLISGHEQFF. DNA of the CDR3: TGCGCCAGCAGCCTTATTTCAGGGCATGAGCAGTTCTTC.

This chain uses TRBV3-1 (or the pseudogene TRBV3-2) with TRBJ2-5; TRBD2 might be the D (5 bases). The CDR3 spans 16 residues. Germline-derived CDR1 and CDR2 are LGHDT and YNNKEL (reference sequence). V shed 3 bases and J shed 2 bases, with 16 bases lying between them. Here the CDR3 reads CASSQHGKGWQETQYF. The CDR3 DNA follows: TGTGCCAGCAGCCAGCACGGGAAGGGATGGCAAGAGACCCAGTACTTC.

The chain recombines TRBV7-2 with TRBJ1-6; TRBD1 matches at 8 bases. CDR1 and CDR2 (germline): SGHTA, FQGNSA. After removal of 3 bases from V and 10 bases from J, the junction contained 5 bases not matched to a gene. The CDR3 runs 14 residues. The CDR3 sequence is CASSFGQGASPLHF. The DNA of the CDR3 is TGTGCCAGCAGCTTTGGACAGGGCGCATCACCCCTCCACTTT.

The chain links TRBV11-2 to TRBJ2-7; no clear D gene. CDR3 size: 16 residues. The V and J ends lost 2 bases and 2 bases respectively, with 16 bases between them. Germline V gene data show CDR1 as SGHAT and CDR2 as FQNNGV. The CDR3 DNA is TGTGCCAGCAGCTTACTGCCGGGTCGCGGAACCTACGAGCAGTACTTC. It encodes CASSLLPGRGTYEQYF.

The rearrangement uses TRBV2 and TRBJ1-1, with D perhaps matching TRBD1 (5 bases). The ends were cut back, 7 bases at V and 0 bases at J, with 12 bases in the middle. Germline values: CDR1 SNHLY, CDR2 FYNNEI. CDR3 length equals 14 residues. CDR3 loop: CASTPGTLNTEAFF. In nucleotides, the CDR3 is TGTGCCAGCACCCCCGGGACGCTGAACACTGAAGCTTTCTTT.

The rearrangement joins TRBV4-1 to TRBJ2-3; TRBD2 aligns across 9 bases. The junction had 7 bases not matched to a gene; V was cut back by 5 bases and J by 4 bases. Germline CDR1 reads MGHRA; CDR2 reads YSYEKL. The CDR3 extends over 15 amino acids. The chain's CDR3 is CASSVNSGSPDTQYF. The CDR3 coding sequence is TGCGCCAGCAGCGTAAATAGCGGGAGCCCAGATACGCAGTATTTT.

This rearrangement joins TRBV11-3 to TRBJ2-2; 9 bases map to TRBD2. The CDR3 is 15 amino acids. Germline V CDR1 and CDR2: SGHNT, YENEEA. V lost 6 bases to trimming and J lost 5 bases; unmatched junction nucleotides: 7. The CDR3 region has the DNA TGTGCCAGCAGTCCTAGCGGGACGGGGACCGGGGAGCTGTTTTTT. This gives the protein CASSPSGTGTGELFF.

This clone was seen just once. The V gene is TRBV11-3, the J gene TRBJ2-2, with D uncertain. Germline V gene lookup returns CDR1 SGHNT and CDR2 YENEEA. V lost 8 bases, J lost 6 bases, and 13 bases lay in between. The CDR3 runs to 13 residues. This chain's CDR3 is CASGPSPPGELFF. The CDR3 DNA sequence: TGTGCCAGCGGACCCAGCCCACCCGGGGAGCTGTTTTTT.

This chain joins TRBV7-3 and TRBJ2-1, with 10 bases that match TRBD2. Germline CDR1 SGHTA, CDR2 FQGTGA. Trimming at V came to 0 bases and at J to 3 bases, leaving 5 bases not matched to a gene. The length of the CDR3 is 17 residues. The CDR3 bases are TGTGCCAGCAGCTTAACGTCCCCTAGCGGGAGCTACAATGAGCAGTTCTTC. Its translation is CASSLTSPSGSYNEQFF.

V and J are TRBV6-2 or TRBV6-3 and TRBJ2-7; a weak D match, TRBD2 (5 bases). The V gene lost 6 bases and the J gene lost 5 bases, with 11 bases spanning the gap. Germline CDR1 and CDR2: MNHEY and SVGEGT. The CDR3 has 12 amino acids. As DNA, the CDR3 is TGTGCCAGCAGCCTTAGGCGGGACGAGCAGTACTTC. It is translated as CASSLRRDEQYF.

The rearrangement joins TRBV6-5 to TRBJ1-6; D possibly corresponds to TRBD1 (6 bases). Trimming pared 6 bases from V and 5 bases from J, leaving 17 bases between. Germline V gene data show CDR1 as MNHEY and CDR2 as SVGAGI. This CDR3 is 16 amino acids long. In nucleotides, the CDR3 is TGTGCCAGCAGCTACCAGCGGGGGGGCCATAATTCACCCCTCCACTTT. Residues: CASSYQRGGHNSPLHF.

The chain joins TRBV4-3 to TRBJ2-7; TRBD1 is a possible D gene (6 bases). Germline CDR1 and CDR2: LGHNA and YSLEER. The CDR3 sequence is 15 residues long. The V end was cut by 0 bases, the J end by 5 bases, with 14 bases between. The CDR3 DNA reads TGCGCCAGCAGCCAAGATACAGGGTTTTGGGACGAGCAGTACTTC. It yields the protein CASSQDTGFWDEQYF.

The gene calls are TRBV4-3 and TRBJ2-3; no firm D call. The CDR3 extends over 15 amino acids. Trimming shortened V by 1 base and J by 0 bases, and 8 bases separated the two germline ends. Germline assignment: CDR1 LGHNA and CDR2 YSLEER. The CDR3: CASSQGYRSTDTQYF. The CDR3 DNA is TGCGCCAGCAGCCAAGGATACCGGAGCACAGATACGCAGTATTTT.

The chain uses TRBV19 and TRBJ2-7; 7 nucleotides line up with TRBD1. The CDR3 is 15 amino acids. CDR1 LNHDA and CDR2 SQIVND come from the germline V gene (reference sequence). The ends lost 3 bases at V and 2 bases at J; junction bases unmatched: 7. CDR3 loop: CASSIGTASTYEQYF. CDR3 bases: TGTGCCAGTAGTATCGGGACAGCCAGCACCTACGAGCAGTACTTC.

CDR3 amino acids: CASSPMAAGNIQYF. The DNA for the CDR3 is TGTGCCAGTAGTCCAATGGCGGCGGGAAACATTCAGTACTTC. The chain combines TRBV19 with TRBJ2-4, with D possibly matching TRBD2 (5 bases). Looked up from germline, CDR1 is LNHDA and CDR2 is SQIVND (reference sequence). Trimming removed 5 bases from V and 6 bases from J, with 14 bases in between. CDR3 length: 14 amino acids.

The count of this clone is one. V usage is TRBV27 and J usage is TRBJ1-1, with D possibly TRBD1 on 5 matching bases. Germline values: CDR1 MNHEY, CDR2 SMNVEV (reference sequence). The CDR3 has 13 residues. The germline V and J ends were trimmed by 2 bases and 6 bases, with 10 bases remaining between them. The chain's CDR3 is CASSLLRGSEAFF. Here the CDR3 DNA reads TGTGCCAGCAGTTTACTAAGGGGTTCTGAAGCTTTCTTT.

The chain has TRBV9 and TRBJ2-2; D is undetermined. From germline, CDR1 is SGDLS and CDR2 YYNGEE. Trimming left V 4 bases short and J 5 bases short, with 3 bases between. This CDR3 region has 11 residues. CDR3 bases: TGTGCCAGCAGCACGACCGGGGAGCTGTTTTTT. Amino acids: CASSTTGELFF.

About this clone itself: The sample holds other DNA sequences that translate to the same CDR3. This chain links TRBV5-4 with TRBJ1-1; possible D gene TRBD1, 5 bases. The CDR3 consists of 14 residues. V lost 0 bases and J lost 6, with 12 bases in between. In germline, CDR1 is SGHNT, CDR2 YYREEE (reference sequence). DNA for the CDR3: TGTGCCAGCAGCTTGGCCGGGGGAAGGGCTGAAGCTTTCTTT. Translating gives CASSLAGGRAEAFF.

The chain uses TRBV5-4 and TRBJ2-3; a possible D gene is TRBD1 (5 bases). CDR1 and CDR2 (germline): SGHNT, YYREEE (reference sequence). Between the trimmed V and J ends, which lost 3 bases and 0 bases, there was a span of 8 bases. This CDR3 region has 14 residues. CDR3 nucleotides: TGTGCCAGCAGCTCTCAGGGTAGCACAGATACGCAGTATTTT. It is translated as CASSSQGSTDTQYF.

The chain carries TRBV5-1 and TRBJ2-1; 7 nucleotides align to TRBD2. The V gene end was trimmed by 2 bases and the J gene end by 8 bases; junction bases not matched to a gene: 7. The CDR3 consists of 14 residues. The V gene's germline CDR1 is SGHRS and CDR2 YFSETQ. For the CDR3, the DNA is TGCGCCAGCAGCTTTATAGCGGGCTCTGATGAGCAGTTCTTC. Translated, it gives CASSFIAGSDEQFF.

The chain couples TRBV11-2 to TRBJ2-3, with D perhaps TRBD1 (6 bases). Germline CDR1 and CDR2: SGHAT and FQNNGV. V was cut by 4 bases and J by 0 bases, with 14 bases left in between. This CDR3 has 16 amino acids. The CDR3 is CASSYLLQGSTDTQYF. The CDR3 DNA sequence: TGTGCCAGCAGCTACCTGCTACAGGGTAGCACAGATACGCAGTATTTT. Full variable domain (remainder filled in from reference TRBV11-2 and TRBJ2-3): EAGVAQSPRYKIIEKRQSVAFWCNPISGHATLYWYQQILGQGPKLLIQFQNNGVVDDSQLPKDRFSAERLKGVDSTLKIQPAKLEDSAVYLCASSYLLQGSTDTQYFGPGTRLTVL.

The chain joins TRBV11-2 to TRBJ2-5, with a tentative D call TRBD1 (6 bases). The germline V and J ends were trimmed by 3 bases and 5 bases, with 13 bases remaining between them. This CDR3 is 14 amino acids long. Per germline, CDR1 SGHAT and CDR2 FQNNGV. CDR3 sequence (DNA): TGTGCCAGCAGCTTTAGGACAGTCCCTGAGACCCAGTACTTC. It codes for CASSFRTVPETQYF.

This clone appeared once. CDR3 sequence: CASNLRDRVYGYTF. Written as DNA, the CDR3 is TGTGCCAGCAACCTCCGGGACAGGGTGTATGGCTACACCTTC. V usage is TRBV5-6 and J usage is TRBJ1-2; 9 bases are shared with TRBD1. Per the germline V gene, CDR1 is SGHDT and CDR2 is YYEEEE. J was trimmed by 5 bases and V by 6 bases; bases with no gene match: 8. CDR3 length equals 14 residues.

This clone was seen just once. The chain links TRBV19 to TRBJ2-1, with 9 bases matching TRBD2. This CDR3 is built from 15 residues. Germline V gene data show CDR1 as LNHDA and CDR2 as SQIVND (reference sequence). V was clipped by 7 bases and J by 4 bases; unmatched bases: 8. CDR3 in DNA: TGTGCCAGTACCCAGAGGACTAGCGAGTACAATGAGCAGTTCTTC. It yields the protein CASTQRTSEYNEQFF.

V is TRBV9 and J is TRBJ2-7; D assignment may be TRBD1 or TRBD2 (5 bases each). Germline CDR1 is SGDLS and CDR2 is YYNGEE. The CDR3 is 13 amino acids. The V and J ends lost 4 bases and 3 bases respectively, with 11 bases between them. The CDR3 DNA sequence: TGTGCCAGCAGCCCGGGGCATAACTACGAGCAGTACTTC. Translated: CASSPGHNYEQYF.

V usage is TRBV14 and J usage is TRBJ2-3; D gene uncertain. With 4 bases removed from V and 2 bases from J, the gap between germline ends came to 13 bases. This CDR3 is built from 15 residues. CDR1 is SGHDN, CDR2 FVKESK, per germline. The CDR3 here is CASSPLGTVTDTQYF. In DNA, the CDR3 is TGTGCCAGCAGCCCTTTGGGAACTGTCACAGATACGCAGTATTTT.